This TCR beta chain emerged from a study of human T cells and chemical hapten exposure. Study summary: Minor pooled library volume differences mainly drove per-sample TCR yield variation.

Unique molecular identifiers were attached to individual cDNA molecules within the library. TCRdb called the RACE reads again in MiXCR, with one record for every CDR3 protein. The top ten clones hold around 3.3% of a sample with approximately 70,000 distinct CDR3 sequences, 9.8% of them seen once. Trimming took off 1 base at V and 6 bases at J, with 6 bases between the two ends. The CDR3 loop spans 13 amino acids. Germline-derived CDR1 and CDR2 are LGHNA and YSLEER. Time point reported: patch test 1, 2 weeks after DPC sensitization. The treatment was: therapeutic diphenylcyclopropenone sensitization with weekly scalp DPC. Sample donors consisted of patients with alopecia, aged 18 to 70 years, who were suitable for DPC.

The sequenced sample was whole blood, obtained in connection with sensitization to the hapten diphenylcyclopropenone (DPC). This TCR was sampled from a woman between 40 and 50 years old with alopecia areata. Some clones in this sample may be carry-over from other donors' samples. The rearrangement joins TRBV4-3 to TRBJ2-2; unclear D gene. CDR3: CASSQVLSGELFF. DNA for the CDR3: TGCGCCAGCAGCCAAGTATTGTCCGGGGAGCTGTTTTTT.